A single sample is the source of the 10 T cell receptor beta chains below, sequenced in a study of blood T cell repertoires in COVID-19. Profiling relied on immunoSEQ multiplex PCR, and the TCRdb table lists in-frame clones only, not all of them. The profile shows roughly 160,000 clones, over 80% of them singletons. The sequencing input was PBMCs or T cells enriched from blood (not recorded which). The receptors were gathered from a woman in her sixties who had recovered from COVID-19.

The chain has TRBV4-1 and TRBJ1-2, with D possibly matching TRBD1 (6 bases). The germline gives CDR1 MGHRA, CDR2 YSYEKL. The CDR3 is 14 amino acids. Trimming left V 3 bases short and J 4 bases short, with 12 bases between. DNA for the CDR3: TGCGCCAGCAGCCACCGAACAGGGTTCTATGGCTACACCTTC. The encoded protein is CASSHRTGFYGYTF.

The CDR3 loop is CASSLDPGVVSNYGYTF. For the CDR3, the DNA is TGTGCCAGCAGCTTAGACCCGGGGGTGGTTTCTAACTATGGCTACACCTTC. V gene TRBV11-2 combines with J gene TRBJ1-2; D is possibly TRBD1 (5 bases). V was shortened by 0 bases and J by 0 bases, with 14 bases between the two germline ends. The V gene's germline CDR1 is SGHAT and CDR2 FQNNGV. The CDR3 spans 17 residues.

The chain is built from TRBV19 and TRBJ1-4; 9 bases are a match to TRBD1. Per the germline V gene, CDR1 is LNHDA and CDR2 is SQIVND (reference sequence). The CDR3 has 15 residues. Trimming removed 4 bases from V and 8 bases from J; junction bases left unmatched: 8. The CDR3 DNA is TGTGCCAGTAGTAGCCAACAGGGACAGGGCGAAAAACTGTTTTTT. Its protein is CASSSQQGQGEKLFF.

V and J are TRBV28 and TRBJ2-5; 7 bases are shared with TRBD1. Germline V gene data show CDR1 as MDHEN and CDR2 as SYDVKM. This CDR3 contains 13 residues. V lost 5 bases and J lost 3; bases outside the gene matches: 3. CDR3 bases: TGTGCCAGCAGTAGAACAGGGGAAGAGACCCAGTACTTC. It translates to CASSRTGEETQYF.

The V gene is TRBV5-6, the J gene TRBJ1-2, with 9 bases matching TRBD1. Germline V lookup: CDR1 SGHDT, CDR2 YYEEEE. With 1 base clipped from V and 6 bases from J, the junction kept 4 bases outside the gene matches. This CDR3 contains 14 residues. The chain's CDR3 is CASSLRGQGDGYTF. Here the CDR3 DNA reads TGTGCCAGCAGCTTGCGGGGACAGGGAGATGGCTACACCTTC. The full variable domain, in which reference TRBV5-6 and TRBJ1-2 provide the parts outside the CDR3, is DAGVTQSPTHLIKTRGQQVTLRCSPKSGHDTVSWYQQALGQGPQFIFQYYEEEERQRGNFPDRFSGHQFPNYSSELNVNALLLGDSALYLCASSLRGQGDGYTFGSGTRLTVV.

This clone appeared a few times. V gene TRBV30 combines with J gene TRBJ1-6, with 9 bases matching TRBD1. Germline V gives CDR1 GTSNPN, CDR2 SVGIG (reference sequence). The CDR3 spans 13 residues. V lost 3 bases to trimming and J lost 10 bases; unmatched junction nucleotides: 4. For the CDR3, the DNA is TGTGCCTGGAGCGGGACAGGGTTCTCACCCCTCCACTTT. As protein: CAWSGTGFSPLHF.

As to this clone: In the same sample, other DNA sequences code for this CDR3. The V gene is TRBV28, the J gene TRBJ2-7, with unresolved D. This CDR3 is 12 amino acids long. V lost 1 base and J 2 bases, leaving 3 bases between the germline ends. Germline assignment: CDR1 MDHEN and CDR2 SYDVKM. The CDR3 nucleotides read TGTGCCAGCAGTTTATTTACCTACGAGCAGTACTTC. Protein product: CASSLFTYEQYF.

The chain carries TRBV6-2 or TRBV6-3 and TRBJ2-5; 9 nucleotides line up with TRBD1. Germline CDR1 and CDR2: MNHEY and SVGEGT. Losses at the gene ends were 3 bases for V and 2 bases for J; bases not matched to a gene: 7. This CDR3 spans 16 amino acids. The CDR3 sequence is CASSYTGTGFQETQYF. As DNA, the CDR3 is TGTGCCAGCAGTTATACCGGGACAGGGTTTCAAGAGACCCAGTACTTC.

A single count supports this clone. This sequence joins TRBV6-1 and TRBJ2-7; possibly TRBD2 for D (5 bases). The CDR3 contains 14 residues. Germline CDR1 MNHNS, CDR2 SASEGT. V lost 2 bases and J lost 2, with 10 bases in between. The CDR3: CASSEFGSTYEQYF. CDR3 bases: TGTGCCAGCAGTGAATTTGGGAGTACCTACGAGCAGTACTTC.

The chain is built from TRBV28 and TRBJ1-5, with TRBD1 identical over 9 bases. The CDR3 runs to 15 residues. CDR1 and CDR2 (germline): MDHEN, SYDVKM. Trimming cost V 8 bases and J 4 bases; bases outside gene matches: 9. CDR3 residues: CASLRQGVRNQPQHF. CDR3 bases: TGTGCCAGCCTCCGACAGGGGGTTCGAAATCAGCCCCAGCATTTT. Together with reference TRBV28 and TRBJ1-5, the CDR3 gives the full variable domain: DVKVTQSSRYLVKRTGEKVFLECVQDMDHENMFWYRQDPGLGLRLIYFSYDVKMKEKGDIPEGYSVSREKKERFSLILESASTNQTSMYLCASLRQGVRNQPQHFGDGTRLSIL.